This T cell receptor (beta chain) stems from a study of Graves' ophthalmopathy and Graves' hyperthyroidism. Researchers turned away patients with other autoimmune diseases, uncontrolled infections, pregnancy or lactation. What supplied the PBMCs was roughly 10 ml of fresh peripheral blood. Regarding the study as a whole: Blood contained most expanded thyroid clonotypes exceeding 0.001 frequency. With a specificity of under 85% and a sensitivity of 60% to 71%, the model predicted ophthalmopathy progression.

Trimming removed 5 bases at V and 2 bases at J, with 18 bases between. Germline lookup yields CDR1 LGHNT and CDR2 FRNRAP. The length of the CDR3 is 16 residues. As concerns this clonotype: Its target is unknown.

The authors amplified TCR beta CDR3 regions, and they did so from RNA transcripts for repertoire sequencing. The first-round RT-PCR employed HTBI primers together with the Qiagen OneStep RT-PCR kit. A multiplex PCR was then performed as the second round. TCRdb used MiXCR to reprocess the multiplex PCR reads, holding one entry per CDR3 protein. The repertoire holds hundreds of thousands of distinct CDR3 sequences, 45% seen once, with roughly 45% in the top ten. The clonotype comes from an adult man with Graves' ophthalmopathy. Sample: peripheral blood. The chain joins TRBV12-5 to TRBJ2-5, with D possibly being TRBD2 (6 bases). The CDR3: CASGGKPTRRQETQYF. The CDR3 coding sequence is TGTGCTAGTGGTGGCAAACCGACTAGAAGGCAAGAGACCCAGTACTTC.